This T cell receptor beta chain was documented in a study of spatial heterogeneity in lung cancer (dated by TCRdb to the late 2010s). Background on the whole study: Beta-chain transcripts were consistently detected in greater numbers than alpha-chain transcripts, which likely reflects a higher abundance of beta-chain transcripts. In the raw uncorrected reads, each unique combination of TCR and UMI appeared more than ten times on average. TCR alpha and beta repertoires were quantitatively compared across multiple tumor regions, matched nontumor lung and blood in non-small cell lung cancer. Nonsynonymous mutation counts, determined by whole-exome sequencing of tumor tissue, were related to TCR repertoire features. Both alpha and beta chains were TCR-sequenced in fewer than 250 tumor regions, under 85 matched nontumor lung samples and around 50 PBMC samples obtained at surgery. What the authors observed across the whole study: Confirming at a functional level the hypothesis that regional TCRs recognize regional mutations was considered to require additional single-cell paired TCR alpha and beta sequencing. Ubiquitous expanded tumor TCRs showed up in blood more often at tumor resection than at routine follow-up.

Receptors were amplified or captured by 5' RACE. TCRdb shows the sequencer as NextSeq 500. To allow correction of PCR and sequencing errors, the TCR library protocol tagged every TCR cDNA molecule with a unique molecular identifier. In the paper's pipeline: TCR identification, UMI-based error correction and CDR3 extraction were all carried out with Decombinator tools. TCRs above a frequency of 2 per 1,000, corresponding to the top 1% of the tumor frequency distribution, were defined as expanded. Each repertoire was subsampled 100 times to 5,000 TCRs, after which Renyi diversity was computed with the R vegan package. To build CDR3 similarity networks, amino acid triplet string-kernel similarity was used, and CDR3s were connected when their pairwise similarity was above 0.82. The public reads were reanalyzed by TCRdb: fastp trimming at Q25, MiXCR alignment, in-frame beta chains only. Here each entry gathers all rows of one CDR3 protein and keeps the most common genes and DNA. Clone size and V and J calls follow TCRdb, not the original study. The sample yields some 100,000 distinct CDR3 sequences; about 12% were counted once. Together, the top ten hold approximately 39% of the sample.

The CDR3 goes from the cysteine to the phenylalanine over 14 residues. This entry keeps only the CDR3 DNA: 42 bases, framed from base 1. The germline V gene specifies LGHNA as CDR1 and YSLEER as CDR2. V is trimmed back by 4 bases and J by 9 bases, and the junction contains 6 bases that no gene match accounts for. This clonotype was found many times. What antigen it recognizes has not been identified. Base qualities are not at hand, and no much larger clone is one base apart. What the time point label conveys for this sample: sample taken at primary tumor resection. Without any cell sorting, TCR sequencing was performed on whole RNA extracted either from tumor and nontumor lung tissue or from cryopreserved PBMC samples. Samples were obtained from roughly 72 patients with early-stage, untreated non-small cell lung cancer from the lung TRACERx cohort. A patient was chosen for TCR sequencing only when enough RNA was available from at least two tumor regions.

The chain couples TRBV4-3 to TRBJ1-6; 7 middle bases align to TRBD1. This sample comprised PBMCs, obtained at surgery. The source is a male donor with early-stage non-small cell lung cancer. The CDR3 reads CASSPTGFGSPLHF. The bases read TGCGCCAGCAGCCCGACAGGGTTTGGTTCACCCCTCCACTTT.